This TCR beta chain was sequenced during a study of control samples from healthy donors and cancer patients. TCRdb's copy holds only in-frame clones and misses some; the assay was immunoSEQ multiplex PCR. The sample shows about 170,000 clones, about 91% of them seen only once. The TCR comes from a woman aged 35 to 49 in good health. Sequenced: blood.

The CDR3 spells CASSPLPYEQYF. CDR3 nucleotides: TGTGCCAGCAGCCCTCTTCCCTACGAGCAGTACTTC. The chain recombines TRBV12-3 or TRBV12-4 with TRBJ2-7; no clear D gene. The CDR3 loop spans 12 amino acids. Trimming shortened V by 6 bases and J by 2 bases, and 8 bases separated the two germline ends.